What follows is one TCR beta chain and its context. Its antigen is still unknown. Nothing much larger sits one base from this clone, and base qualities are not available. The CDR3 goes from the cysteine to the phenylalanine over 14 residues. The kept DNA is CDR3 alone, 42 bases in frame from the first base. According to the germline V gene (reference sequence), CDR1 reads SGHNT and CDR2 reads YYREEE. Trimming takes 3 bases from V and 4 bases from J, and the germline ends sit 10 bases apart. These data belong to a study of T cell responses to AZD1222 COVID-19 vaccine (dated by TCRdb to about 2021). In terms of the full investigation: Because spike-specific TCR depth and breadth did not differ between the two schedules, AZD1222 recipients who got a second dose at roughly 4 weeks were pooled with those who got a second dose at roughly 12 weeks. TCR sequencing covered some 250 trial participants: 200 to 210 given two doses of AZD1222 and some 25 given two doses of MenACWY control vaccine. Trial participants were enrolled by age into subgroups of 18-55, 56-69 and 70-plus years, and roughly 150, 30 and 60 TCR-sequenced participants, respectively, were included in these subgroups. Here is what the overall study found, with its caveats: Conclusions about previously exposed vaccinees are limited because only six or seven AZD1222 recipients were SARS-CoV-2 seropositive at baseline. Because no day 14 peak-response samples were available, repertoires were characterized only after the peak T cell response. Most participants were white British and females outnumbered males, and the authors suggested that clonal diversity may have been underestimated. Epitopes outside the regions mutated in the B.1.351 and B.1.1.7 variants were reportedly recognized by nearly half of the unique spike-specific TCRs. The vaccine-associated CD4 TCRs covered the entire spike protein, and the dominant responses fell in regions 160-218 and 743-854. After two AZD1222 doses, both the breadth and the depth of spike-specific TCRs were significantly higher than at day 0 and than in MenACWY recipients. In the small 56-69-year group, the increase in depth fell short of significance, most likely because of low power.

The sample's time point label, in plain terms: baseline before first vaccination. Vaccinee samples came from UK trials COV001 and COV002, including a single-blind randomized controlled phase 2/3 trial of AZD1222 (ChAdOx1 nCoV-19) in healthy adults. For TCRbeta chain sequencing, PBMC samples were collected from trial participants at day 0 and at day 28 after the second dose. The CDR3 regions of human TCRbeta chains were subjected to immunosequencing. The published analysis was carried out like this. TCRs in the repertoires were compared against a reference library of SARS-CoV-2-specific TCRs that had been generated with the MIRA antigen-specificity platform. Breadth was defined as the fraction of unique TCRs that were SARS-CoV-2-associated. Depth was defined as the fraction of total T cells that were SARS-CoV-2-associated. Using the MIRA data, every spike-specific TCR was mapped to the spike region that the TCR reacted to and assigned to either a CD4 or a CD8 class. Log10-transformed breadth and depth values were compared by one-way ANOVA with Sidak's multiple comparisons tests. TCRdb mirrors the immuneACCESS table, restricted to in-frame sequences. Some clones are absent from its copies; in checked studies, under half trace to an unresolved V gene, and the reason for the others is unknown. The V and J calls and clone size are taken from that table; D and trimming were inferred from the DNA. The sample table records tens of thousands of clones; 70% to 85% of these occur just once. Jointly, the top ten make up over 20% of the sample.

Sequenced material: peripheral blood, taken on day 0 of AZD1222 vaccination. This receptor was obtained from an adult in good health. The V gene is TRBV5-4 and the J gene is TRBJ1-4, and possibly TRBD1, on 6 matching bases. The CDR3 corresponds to CASSSTGGNEKLFF. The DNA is TGTGCCAGCAGCTCGACAGGCGGTAATGAAAAACTGTTTTTT.